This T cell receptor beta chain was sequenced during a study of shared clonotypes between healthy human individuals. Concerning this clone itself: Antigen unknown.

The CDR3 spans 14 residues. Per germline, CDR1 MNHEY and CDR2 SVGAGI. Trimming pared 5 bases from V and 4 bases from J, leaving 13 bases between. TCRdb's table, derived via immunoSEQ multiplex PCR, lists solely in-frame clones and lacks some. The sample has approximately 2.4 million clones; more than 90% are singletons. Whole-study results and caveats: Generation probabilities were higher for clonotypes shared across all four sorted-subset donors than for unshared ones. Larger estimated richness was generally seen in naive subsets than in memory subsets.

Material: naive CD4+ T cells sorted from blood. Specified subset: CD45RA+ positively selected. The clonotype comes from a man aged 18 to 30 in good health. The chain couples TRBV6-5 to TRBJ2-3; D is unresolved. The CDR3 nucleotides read TGTGCCAGCAGTCGACGAGCGAGCTCAGATACGCAGTATTTT. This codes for CASSRRASSDTQYF.